One and the same sample provided the 27 T cell receptor beta chains below, sequenced in a study of shared clonotypes between healthy human individuals. The repertoire was sequenced with immunoSEQ multiplex PCR; TCRdb's copy has only in-frame clones and lacks some. The profile shows fewer than 650,000 clones, approximately 80% of them singletons. The sequenced material came from PBMCs. Receptor source: a middle-aged woman in good health. Some clones in this sample may be carry-over from other donors' samples.

The chain is built from TRBV7-2 and TRBJ2-7; D unresolved. Germline lookup yields CDR1 SGHTA and CDR2 FQGNSA. The V gene lost 4 bases and the J gene lost 4 bases, with 8 bases spanning the gap. The CDR3 is made up of 12 amino acids. CDR3 in DNA: TGTGCCAGCAGCTCCGACACGTACGAGCAGTACTTC. Translating it yields CASSSDTYEQYF.

Only a few counts were recorded for this clone. The CDR3 spells CASITNTGTGQPFTF. The CDR3 DNA is TGTGCCAGTATCACCAATACCGGGACAGGGCAACCTTTCACCTTC. V usage is TRBV19 and J usage is TRBJ1-2, with 9 bases identical to TRBD1. The V gene end was trimmed by 7 bases and the J gene end by 13 bases; junction bases not matched to a gene: 19. The CDR3 length is 15 residues. Germline lookup yields CDR1 LNHDA and CDR2 SQIVND (reference sequence).

This clone was detected a few times. The V and J genes are TRBV27 and TRBJ1-3; 8 bases fit TRBD1. Germline V gene sequence: CDR1 MNHEY, CDR2 SMNVEV (reference sequence). This CDR3 is built from 15 residues. J lost 3 bases, V lost 7 bases, and 8 bases had no gene match. CDR3: CASMAGGAYGNTIYF. CDR3 in DNA: TGTGCCAGCATGGCAGGGGGCGCTTATGGAAACACCATATATTTT.

The chain carries TRBV28 and TRBJ1-2; no firm D call. The germline V gene encodes CDR1 MDHEN and CDR2 SYDVKM. V lost 6 bases, J lost 5 bases, and 4 bases lay in between. The CDR3 loop spans 10 amino acids. CDR3 in amino acids: CASSQYGYTF. The CDR3 region has the DNA TGTGCCAGCAGCCAGTATGGCTACACCTTC.

V usage is TRBV5-6 and J usage is TRBJ2-7; TRBD2 agrees at 7 bases. CDR1 is SGHDT, CDR2 YYEEEE, per germline. With V trimmed by 5 bases and J by 4 bases, 9 bases remained unmatched. This CDR3 contains 14 residues. The CDR3 here is CASRGRVARYEQYF. The CDR3 coding sequence is TGTGCCAGCAGAGGGAGGGTAGCGAGGTACGAGCAGTACTTC.

This clone was counted at least ten times. This chain links TRBV5-1 with TRBJ2-7; D tentatively fits TRBD1 or TRBD2 (6 bases each). Germline CDR1 is SGHRS and CDR2 is YFSETQ. Trimming took off 1 base at V and 3 bases at J, with 17 bases between the two ends. The CDR3 runs to 16 residues. This CDR3 reads CASSLSGSGAGYEQYF. In DNA, the CDR3 is TGCGCCAGCAGCTTGTCAGGTTCGGGGGCGGGCTACGAGCAGTACTTC.

The chain carries TRBV9 and TRBJ2-7; 8 bases agree with TRBD2. V trimming: 7 bases; J trimming: 4 bases; junction bases outside the gene matches: 16. Germline CDR1 reads SGDLS; CDR2 reads YYNGEE. The CDR3 runs to 16 residues. The chain's CDR3 is CASAATTGGLPYEQYF. DNA of the CDR3: TGTGCCAGCGCGGCGACCACGGGGGGGCTTCCTTACGAGCAGTACTTC.

The chain links TRBV7-9 to TRBJ1-5, with 8 positions matching TRBD1. This CDR3 spans 18 amino acids. Trimming took 2 bases from V and 3 from J; bases not matched to a gene: 12. CDR1 and CDR2 (germline): SEHNR, FQNEAQ (reference sequence). The CDR3 DNA follows: TGTGCCAGCAGCTTATTGGCAGGGGGCGCCGGGTCCAATCAGCCCCAGCATTTT. Protein: CASSLLAGGAGSNQPQHF.

CDR3: CASTHPGTRAYEQYF. The CDR3 nucleotides are TGTGCCAGCACCCATCCTGGGACAAGAGCCTACGAGCAGTACTTC. V is TRBV7-2 and J is TRBJ2-7, with D possibly matching TRBD1 (6 bases). V gave up 7 bases and J gave up 2 bases, with 18 bases separating them. CDR1 and CDR2 from the germline V gene are SGHTA and FQGNSA. CDR3 length: 15 residues.

V usage is TRBV6-1 and J usage is TRBJ1-1; D gene ambiguous. The CDR3 has 14 residues. V dropped 6 bases and J dropped 6 bases, with 17 bases sitting between them. Germline V gene lookup returns CDR1 MNHNS and CDR2 SASEGT. CDR3 bases: TGTGCCAGCAGCCAGTTGGTCCGCAGCGCTGAAGCTTTCTTT. Protein sequence: CASSQLVRSAEAFF.

This clone occurred once. The V gene is TRBV4-1, the J gene TRBJ2-2; 9 positions match TRBD2. The CDR3 extends over 16 amino acids. Germline CDR1 is MGHRA and CDR2 is YSYEKL. The V and J ends lost 0 bases and 6 bases, in that order; junction bases with no gene match: 5. In DNA, the CDR3 is TGCGCCAGCAGCCAAGAGGCGGGAGGGCGGGCCGGGGAGCTGTTTTTT. Protein: CASSQEAGGRAGELFF.

This clone was picked up one time. The chain joins TRBV2 to TRBJ2-4, with 8 nucleotides matching TRBD2. Germline V lookup: CDR1 SNHLY, CDR2 FYNNEI. The ends lost 7 bases at V and 0 bases at J; junction bases unmatched: 5. The CDR3 consists of 15 residues. The CDR3 DNA sequence: TGTGCCAGCATGCGGGGGGACTTAGCCAAAAACATTCAGTACTTC. Translating gives CASMRGDLAKNIQYF.

This clone was seen many times. V is TRBV6-1 and J is TRBJ1-5; 10 bases are a match to TRBD1. V shed 9 bases, J shed 6 bases, and the junction held 11 bases outside the gene matches. CDR3 length equals 15 residues. Germline V gene lookup returns CDR1 MNHNS and CDR2 SASEGT. CDR3 sequence reads: CASRAGTGESQPQHF. Written as DNA, the CDR3 is TGTGCCAGTAGGGCCGGGACAGGGGAGTCTCAGCCCCAGCATTTT.

This chain uses TRBV29-1 with TRBJ1-1, with D uncertain. Germline CDR1 and CDR2: SQVTM and ANQGSEA. The CDR3 covers 12 residues. Trimming removed 6 bases at V and 4 bases at J, with 12 bases between. DNA of the CDR3: TGCAGCGTCCATGAAACTGGCACTGAAGCTTTCTTT. Protein: CSVHETGTEAFF.

This clone was counted a few times. The chain has TRBV5-1 and TRBJ1-2, with TRBD1 as a possible D gene (5 bases). CDR1 and CDR2 from the germline V gene are SGHRS and YFSETQ. V gave up 0 bases and J gave up 2 bases, with 8 bases separating them. CDR3 length: 14 residues. The CDR3 nucleotides are TGCGCCAGCAGCTTGGACCGGGACAACTATGGCTACACCTTC. It is translated as CASSLDRDNYGYTF.

This chain joins TRBV27 and TRBJ2-3; 7 bases map to TRBD1. After removal of 6 bases from V and 5 bases from J, the junction contained 8 bases not matched to a gene. This CDR3 has 14 residues. Germline lookup yields CDR1 MNHEY and CDR2 SMNVEV (reference sequence). The CDR3: CASRLTRQGDTQYF. The CDR3 region has the DNA TGTGCCAGCAGATTAACACGACAGGGAGATACGCAGTATTTT.

The chain combines TRBV28 with TRBJ1-2; no firm D call. Germline V CDR1 and CDR2: MDHEN, SYDVKM. The CDR3 is 15 residues long. V lost 6 bases, J lost 5 bases, and 19 bases lay in between. The CDR3 DNA reads TGTGCCAGCAGCGCACAGCTCGCCAGTATTTATGGCTACACCTTC. Translation: CASSAQLASIYGYTF.

This clone turned up a few times. The chain uses TRBV28 and TRBJ2-7, with TRBD1 matching 8 bases. J lost 6 bases, V lost 5 bases, and 12 bases had no gene match. The CDR3 consists of 15 residues. Germline lookup yields CDR1 MDHEN and CDR2 SYDVKM. The CDR3 sequence is CASSSVDGQGTEQYF. Here the CDR3 DNA reads TGTGCCAGCAGTAGCGTTGATGGACAGGGAACCGAGCAGTACTTC. Together with reference TRBV28 and TRBJ2-7, the CDR3 gives the full variable domain: DVKVTQSSRYLVKRTGEKVFLECVQDMDHENMFWYRQDPGLGLRLIYFSYDVKMKEKGDIPEGYSVSREKKERFSLILESASTNQTSMYLCASSSVDGQGTEQYFGPGTRLTVT.

This clone was picked up one time. Because it lacks the conserved phenylalanine or tryptophan at the end, this CDR3 is likely a read error. The gene calls are TRBV18 and TRBJ1-2, with a tentative D call TRBD1 (6 bases). Germline CDR1 and CDR2: KGHSH and LQKENI. V was shortened by 5 bases and J by 4 bases, with 14 bases between the two germline ends. The CDR3 contains 14 residues. The CDR3 nucleotides are TGTGCCAGCTCAAACAGGGTGGGTCCCTATGGCTACACCCTC. This sequence encodes CASSNRVGPYGYTL.

The chain combines TRBV4-1 with TRBJ2-3; maybe TRBD2 (6 bases). Germline V gene sequence: CDR1 MGHRA, CDR2 YSYEKL. V shed 4 bases and J shed 4 bases, with 18 bases lying between them. The CDR3 sequence is 16 residues long. The CDR3 region is CASSPLGRGMPDTQYF. CDR3 DNA sequence: TGCGCCAGCAGCCCCCTAGGGCGGGGAATGCCAGATACGCAGTATTTT.

This chain connects TRBV5-6 to TRBJ1-2; D gene unclear. V was pared by 4 bases and J by 1 base, with 11 bases between. CDR1 and CDR2 (germline): SGHDT, YYEEEE. The CDR3 sequence is 14 residues long. CDR3 sequence: CASSPVRGNYGYTF. CDR3 in DNA: TGTGCCAGCAGCCCAGTCCGTGGTAACTATGGCTACACCTTC.

The CDR3 DNA is TGTGCCAGCAGCCGGGACAGGAGGGGCAATCAGCCCCAGCATTTT. This gives the protein CASSRDRRGNQPQHF. The V and J genes are TRBV7-4 and TRBJ1-5; 8 nucleotides line up with TRBD1. The CDR3 length is 15 residues. The ends lost 5 bases at V and 2 bases at J; junction bases unmatched: 5. CDR1 and CDR2 (germline): SGHVT, SQSDAQ.

This clone occurred a few times. The genes are TRBV4-3 and TRBJ2-7, with 7 nucleotides matching TRBD2. With 0 bases clipped from V and 0 bases from J, the junction kept 8 bases outside the gene matches. Per the germline V gene, CDR1 is LGHNA and CDR2 is YSLEER. The CDR3 covers 17 residues. CDR3 amino acids: CASSQDTDSGSSYEQYF. The DNA of the CDR3 is TGCGCCAGCAGCCAAGATACGGATAGCGGGTCCTCCTACGAGCAGTACTTC.

For this clone: A single base separates this from a much larger clone, so it may be a read error. This rearrangement joins TRBV30 to TRBJ2-5; 8 positions agree with TRBD1. The J call may not be correct, given that the DNA end is closer to TRBJ2-7. This CDR3 contains 14 residues. Germline V gives CDR1 GTSNPN, CDR2 SVGIG (reference sequence). The DNA of the CDR3 is TGTGCCTGGAGCCCCGACAGGGGCTCCTACGAGCAGTACTTC. Translated: CAWSPDRGSYEQYF.

This clone appeared once. The gene calls are TRBV19 and TRBJ2-2, with D hard to call. CDR1 and CDR2 from the germline V gene are LNHDA and SQIVND (reference sequence). This CDR3 spans 14 amino acids. Trimming removed 1 base from V and 6 bases from J, with 9 bases in between. CDR3 sequence: CASSIAPSAGELFF. In nucleotides, the CDR3 is TGTGCCAGTAGTATAGCCCCATCTGCCGGGGAGCTGTTTTTT.

The chain uses TRBV4-1 and TRBJ1-2, with D unclear. Trimming pared 1 base from V and 1 base from J, leaving 7 bases between. Germline values: CDR1 MGHRA, CDR2 YSYEKL. There are 14 residues in the CDR3. This CDR3 reads CASSQGISNYGYTF. CDR3 nucleotides: TGCGCCAGCAGCCAAGGTATCAGTAACTATGGCTACACCTTC.

As concerns this clone: A much larger clonotype is one base distant, so this may be a read error. The sample contains more than one DNA sequence encoding this CDR3. This rearrangement joins TRBV7-9 to TRBJ1-3; D unclear. V was pared by 6 bases and J by 8 bases, with 5 bases between. In germline, CDR1 is SEHNR, CDR2 FQNEAQ (reference sequence). The CDR3 is 10 amino acids. The CDR3 nucleotides read TGTGCCAGCAGTCTTGACACCATATATTTT. It translates to CASSLDTIYF.